The 17 T cell receptor beta chains presented below share a single source sample, sequenced in a study of T cells after yellow fever vaccination. Each CDR3 protein gets one entry after TCRdb re-called the 5' RACE reads with MiXCR. The sample comprises about 350,000 distinct CDR3 sequences, approximately 8% of which are singletons, and roughly a sixth rests with the top ten. Source: PBMCs, taken about 41 days after the first yellow fever vaccination. These TCRs come from a man aged 18 to 29 who received the YFV17D yellow fever vaccine.

This clonotype was counted only a few times. The rearrangement links TRBV5-8 to TRBJ1-2; D not certain. CDR1 and CDR2 (germline): SGHTS, YDEGEE. The CDR3 is 16 amino acids. Trimming left V 4 bases short and J 3 bases short, with 19 bases between. DNA for the CDR3: TGTGCCAGCAGCCCGAGATACCTTCGACAAGACTATGGCTACACCTTC. It encodes CASSPRYLRQDYGYTF.

The chain employs TRBV6-5 and TRBJ2-1; tentative D call: TRBD1 (6 bases). This CDR3 contains 16 residues. Germline V gene data show CDR1 as MNHEY and CDR2 as SVGAGI. Trimming cost V 4 bases and J 0 bases, with 13 bases left between them. The CDR3 DNA sequence: TGTGCCAGCAGTTTTCTGGAGACAGGCTCCTACAATGAGCAGTTCTTC. Its translation: CASSFLETGSYNEQFF.

V is TRBV7-9 and J is TRBJ2-3; 10 bases agree with TRBD2. This CDR3 is built from 13 residues. CDR1 and CDR2 (germline): SEHNR, FQNEAQ (reference sequence). The junction had 5 bases not matched to a gene; V was cut back by 10 bases and J by 4 bases. For the CDR3, the DNA is TGTGCCACCGGACTAGCGGTCCCAGATACGCAGTATTTT. Amino acid sequence: CATGLAVPDTQYF.

The CDR3 DNA follows: TGTGCCAGCTCACCTACCTTGCGGTCGTCCTACGAGCAGTACTTC. Its translation: CASSPTLRSSYEQYF. The V call is TRBV18, the J call TRBJ2-7; D is ambiguous. This CDR3 has 15 amino acids. Germline CDR1 is KGHSH and CDR2 is LQKENI. Trimming shortened V by 3 bases and J by 1 base, and 13 bases separated the two germline ends. Full variable domain (missing parts from reference TRBV18 and TRBJ2-7): NAGVMQNPRHLVRRRGQEARLRCSPMKGHSHVYWYRQLPEEGLKFMVYLQKENIIDESGMPKERFSAEFPKEGPSILRIQQVVRGDSAAYFCASSPTLRSSYEQYFGPGTRLTVT.

J is TRBJ2-5 and V is TRBV4-3; the D gene is possibly TRBD1 (6 bases). V was cut by 0 bases and J by 1 base, with 12 bases left in between. Germline V lookup: CDR1 LGHNA, CDR2 YSLEER. The CDR3 covers 16 residues. CDR3 sequence: CASSQDLDRPQETQYF. CDR3 in DNA: TGCGCCAGCAGCCAAGATCTGGACAGACCCCAAGAGACCCAGTACTTC.

This clonotype was recorded many times. The chain carries TRBV7-9 and TRBJ1-1, with 7 bases identical to TRBD1. Per germline, CDR1 SEHNR and CDR2 FQNEAQ (reference sequence). The CDR3 has 16 amino acids. Germline trimming cut 5 bases from V and 0 bases from J; bases unmatched to any gene: 9. CDR3 sequence reads: CASSPRGQVMNTEAFF. The DNA for the CDR3 is TGTGCCAGCAGCCCGAGAGGACAGGTTATGAACACTGAAGCTTTCTTT.

This clonotype showed up many times. This sequence joins TRBV27 and TRBJ1-5; TRBD1 is a possible D gene (5 bases). V was pared by 4 bases and J by 5 bases, with 15 bases between. The germline V gene has CDR1 MNHEY and CDR2 SMNVEV (reference sequence). The CDR3 has 15 amino acids. The CDR3 loop is CASSSGQPSYQPQHF. The CDR3 DNA follows: TGTGCCAGCAGTTCGGGGCAGCCATCCTATCAGCCCCAGCATTTT.

This clonotype was observed a handful of times. The rearrangement links TRBV19 to TRBJ1-6; D is undetermined. This CDR3 spans 14 amino acids. Germline V lookup: CDR1 LNHDA, CDR2 SQIVND (reference sequence). V shed 11 bases and J shed 6 bases, with 17 bases lying between them. DNA for the CDR3: TGTGCCTCGGCGTCGAGGCGAAGTAATTCACCCCTCCACTTT. This gives the protein CASASRRSNSPLHF.

This chain connects TRBV19 to TRBJ1-6; 12 positions agree with TRBD1. There are 15 residues in the CDR3. Germline lookup yields CDR1 LNHDA and CDR2 SQIVND (reference sequence). With 3 bases clipped from V and 8 bases from J, the junction kept 2 bases outside the gene matches. Here the CDR3 reads CASSIGTGGYSPLHF. DNA for the CDR3: TGTGCCAGTAGTATCGGGACAGGGGGCTATTCACCCCTCCACTTT.

The chain is built from TRBV12-3 or TRBV12-4 and TRBJ1-3; D may be TRBD1 (6 bases). V dropped 6 bases and J dropped 4 bases, with 10 bases sitting between them. The CDR3 extends over 13 amino acids. The CDR3 sequence: CASRQTGGNTIYF. In DNA, the CDR3 is TGTGCCAGCAGGCAGACAGGAGGAAACACCATATATTTT.

The table lists this clonotype with many counts. This chain links TRBV25-1 with TRBJ2-1; D is unclear. Deletions cut 4 bases from V and 4 bases from J, with 5 bases between. There are 12 residues in the CDR3. CDR1 and CDR2 (germline): MGHDK, SYGVNS. This chain's CDR3 is CASSVLYNEQFF. The CDR3 nucleotides read TGTGCCAGCAGTGTGCTTTACAATGAGCAGTTCTTC.

The sample holds a few counts of this clonotype. In DNA, the CDR3 is TGTGCCAGCAGTACCGACGGACTCTATGGCTACACCTTC. The encoded protein is CASSTDGLYGYTF. This chain connects TRBV6-4 to TRBJ1-2; D ambiguous. This CDR3 comprises 13 residues. The V end lost 5 bases, the J end lost 4 bases, and 11 bases lay between the germline ends. The germline V gene encodes CDR1 MRHNA and CDR2 SNTAGT.

This clonotype was detected ten times or more. The chain joins TRBV5-1 to TRBJ1-2, with D unclear. Per the germline V gene, CDR1 is SGHRS and CDR2 is YFSETQ. The V end was cut by 0 bases, the J end by 4 bases, with 13 bases between. The CDR3 sequence is 15 residues long. The CDR3 loop reads CASSLETGNLYGYTF. DNA of the CDR3: TGCGCCAGCAGCTTGGAAACGGGGAACCTCTATGGCTACACCTTC.

The sample holds a few counts of this clonotype. J is TRBJ1-2 and V is TRBV4-1, with TRBD1 matching over 9 bases. Germline loops: CDR1 MGHRA, CDR2 YSYEKL. V trimming: 1 base; J trimming: 4 bases; junction bases outside the gene matches: 13. CDR3 length: 18 amino acids. CDR3 residues: CASSQGLLGTGTSYGYTF. The CDR3 DNA follows: TGCGCCAGCAGCCAAGGGTTGTTGGGGACAGGGACTTCCTATGGCTACACCTTC.

This clonotype was seen a few times. The chain links TRBV13 to TRBJ2-5; D may be TRBD1 or TRBD2 (6 bases each). The CDR3 extends over 14 amino acids. CDR1 is PRHDT, CDR2 FYEKMQ, per germline (reference sequence). V lost 1 base and J 4 bases, leaving 10 bases between the germline ends. CDR3 sequence reads: CASSLAGAGETQYF. The CDR3 nucleotides are TGTGCCAGCAGCTTAGCGGGGGCGGGAGAGACCCAGTACTTC.

This clonotype was recorded a few times. The J gene is TRBJ1-2, the V gene TRBV6-5; TRBD1 agrees at 8 bases. V lost 4 bases and J lost 8; bases outside the gene matches: 6. The CDR3 runs 13 residues. In germline, CDR1 is MNHEY, CDR2 SVGAGI. The CDR3 nucleotides read TGTGCCAGCAGTTGGGACAGGATCGACGGCTACACCTTC. Translated: CASSWDRIDGYTF.

The chain carries TRBV5-1 and TRBJ2-5; 9 positions match TRBD2. V shed 0 bases, J shed 5 bases, and the junction held 5 bases outside the gene matches. This CDR3 has 15 residues. CDR1 SGHRS and CDR2 YFSETQ come from the germline V gene. DNA of the CDR3: TGCGCCAGCAGCTTGGCCGGGACTAGCCGGGAGACCCAGTACTTC. Protein: CASSLAGTSRETQYF.